This T cell receptor beta chain was profiled in a study of breast tumors, draining lymph nodes, adjacent tissues. Study-wide results and caveats: Compared with lymph nodes, tumors were less diverse; compared with nontumor tissue, more. Tumor T cell lymph node origin was a supported hypothesis, not proven.

Per the germline V gene, CDR1 is MNHNS and CDR2 is SASEGT. The V and J ends lost 7 bases and 3 bases, in that order; junction bases with no gene match: 5. The CDR3 spans 14 residues. Concerning this clonotype: Its target is unknown. A read error may explain this, as a much larger clone is one base away.

TCRdb re-derived calls from the multiplex PCR reads in MiXCR, one entry per CDR3 protein. The sample yields 150,000 or so distinct CDR3 sequences, 33% seen once. Axillary draining lymph nodes of breast cancer patients supplied the node samples. The rearrangement links TRBV6-1 to TRBJ2-7; the match to TRBD2 covers 11 bases. What was sequenced was axillary lymph node tissue. This TCR was sampled from a female donor with breast cancer. Some clones in this sample may be carry-over from other donors' samples. The CDR3 protein is CASTPLAGVYEQYF. The CDR3 coding sequence is TGTGCCAGCACCCCACTAGCGGGAGTCTACGAGCAGTACTTC.